Listed below are T cell receptor beta chains from one sample, sequenced in a study of post-analysis software for immune sequencing data. TCRdb re-called the PCR reads through MiXCR, storing one row per CDR3 protein. Among 740,000 or so distinct CDR3 sequences, approximately 50% were seen once, and the ten largest hold approximately 4.5%. The sample comprised blood. These receptors were obtained from a girl aged 10 to 17 with multiple sclerosis. The CDR3 runs from the conserved cysteine through the conserved F or W. The D gene is left open where the match is weak. Size values are once, few and many counts, or a class for expanded clones, and some rows have none.

abundance	v_gene	j_gene	d_gene	CDR3nt	CDR3aa
once	TRBV20-1	TRBJ2-7	-	TGCTGTGCTAGAGATGTCCCCGAGCAGTACTTC	CCARDVPEQYF
many	TRBV5-1	TRBJ2-1	TRBD2	TGCGCCAGCAGCTCCCTGACTAGCGGGATCTCCTACAATGAGCAGTTCTTC	CASSSLTSGISYNEQFF
-	TRBV5-4	TRBJ2-6	TRBD1	TGTGCCAGCAGCTTCAGACAGGGGCCTGTAAGTGGTGGGGCCAACGTCCTGACTTTC	CASSFRQGPVSGGANVLTF
once	TRBV2	TRBJ2-2	TRBD1	TGTGCCAGCAGGGGACAGGGAGGAAACCCCGGGGAGCTGTTTTTT	CASRGQGGNPGELFF
-	TRBV6-5	TRBJ2-1	TRBD2	TGTGCCAGCAGTTACTCTTCAGATTTGGCTAGCGGGAGTAGTGAGCAGTTCTTC	CASSYSSDLASGSSEQFF
-	TRBV7-7	TRBJ2-5	-	TGTGCTAGCAGCTTAGGCTGGGGGGCGACGGAGACCCAGTACTTC	CASSLGWGATETQYF
-	TRBV19	TRBJ2-5	-	TGTGCCAGTAGGGAGGGTTCAAGAACGGAGCAGTACTTC	CASREGSRTEQYF
-	TRBV4-1	TRBJ2-2	-	TGCGCCAGCAGCCAAGGTCCCCCAGGGGCTAACACCGGGGAGCTGTTTTTT	CASSQGPPGANTGELFF
-	TRBV7-9	TRBJ1-5	TRBD1	TGTGCCAGCAGCTTAGGTGGGACAGGGCGGCAGGATCAGCCCCAGCATTTT	CASSLGGTGRQDQPQHF
-	TRBV5-1	TRBJ2-7	-	TGCGCCAGCAGCTTACCGGGACTCGTCTCCTACGAGCAGTACTTC	CASSLPGLVSYEQYF
-	TRBV7-2	TRBJ2-5	TRBD1	TGTGCCAGCAGCCCTGGGGACAGCCTCCAAGAGACCCAGTACTTC	CASSPGDSLQETQYF
-	TRBV30	TRBJ2-1	TRBD2	TGTGCCTGGTGGTCTGAACTCACTAGCGGGAGGAAGAATGAGCAGTTCTTC	CAWWSELTSGRKNEQFF
-	TRBV29-1	TRBJ1-1	-	TGCAGCGTTGTTTCGGGAGGGCGCGTCTCGGGATGGGACACTGAAGCTTTCTTT	CSVVSGGRVSGWDTEAFF
-	TRBV7-2	TRBJ1-2	-	TGTGCCAGCAGCTTAGGGCCCGGGGGAAACTATGGCTACACCTTC	CASSLGPGGNYGYTF
-	TRBV5-1	TRBJ2-2	-	TGCGCCAGCAGCCCCGCTCCCGGGGAGCTGTTTTTT	CASSPAPGELFF
few	TRBV6-1	TRBJ2-5	-	TGTGCCAGCAGAGGGGTTAAGACCCAGTACTTC	CASRGVKTQYF
-	TRBV29-1	TRBJ2-1	TRBD2	TGCAGCGCAAGAGCGGGGCTGCTATACAATGAGCAGTTCTTC	CSARAGLLYNEQFF
few	TRBV6-5	TRBJ1-1	-	TGTGCCAGCAATTCGGGCGGCAGACGGAACACTGAAGCTTTCTTT	CASNSGGRRNTEAFF
-	TRBV12-3/TRBV12-4	TRBJ2-6	TRBD1	TGTGCCAGCAGTTTAAGGAAGGGGACAGGGGCTGGGGCCAACGTCCTGACTTTC	CASSLRKGTGAGANVLTF
few	TRBV20-1	TRBJ2-5	-	TGCAGTGCTAGATTCTGGGGAACACAAGAGACCCAGTACTTC	CSARFWGTQETQYF
many	TRBV3-1	TRBJ2-7	-	TGTGCCAGCAGCCAAGATGGCTACGAGCAGTACTTC	CASSQDGYEQYF
-	TRBV27	TRBJ1-2	TRBD1	TGTGCCAGCAGTTTATTGGGGGACAGGGGGAACTATGGCTACACCTTC	CASSLLGDRGNYGYTF
many	TRBV29-1	TRBJ2-7	TRBD1	TGCAGCGCGGGACAGGGTACTTCCTACGAGCAGTACTTC	CSAGQGTSYEQYF
few	TRBV29-1	TRBJ2-1	-	TGCAGCGTTGGGGTCGAGCAGTTCTTC	CSVGVEQFF
few	TRBV10-3	TRBJ1-2	TRBD1	TGTGCCAACTCCGGACAGGTGGGCTATGGCTACACCTTC	CANSGQVGYGYTF
-	TRBV7-9	TRBJ2-1	TRBD1	TGTGCCAGCAGCTTTTTGCCTGACAGGGTCAATGAGCAGTTCTTC	CASSFLPDRVNEQFF
once	TRBV20-1	TRBJ2-4	TRBD1	TGCAGTGCTAGGGCCGGGACAGGGGGAAGTGAGCAGTACTTC	CSARAGTGGSEQYF
-	TRBV3-1	TRBJ2-5	TRBD2	TGTGCCAGCAGCCAAGGGACTAGCGGGCGGACCCAGTACTTC	CASSQGTSGRTQYF
few	TRBV20-1	TRBJ2-5	-	TGCAGTGCTAGAGTTATCCCCCTATCGGACAGTAAAGAGACCCAGTACTTC	CSARVIPLSDSKETQYF
-	TRBV7-7	TRBJ2-1	-	TGTGCCAGCAGCCCGGTGGGGACAAACTACAATGAGCAGTTCTTC	CASSPVGTNYNEQFF
-	TRBV12-3/TRBV12-4	TRBJ2-1	-	TGTGCCAGCAGTTTAGCTCCCGAGAGGACGTACAATGAGCAGTTCTTC	CASSLAPERTYNEQFF
-	TRBV4-2	TRBJ1-1	-	TGTGCCAGCAGAACAGCCGGCGATCCCATGAACACTGAAGCTTTCTTT	CASRTAGDPMNTEAFF
-	TRBV2	TRBJ2-7	-	TGTGCCAGCAGGACAGACACACTATCCTACGAGCAGTACTTC	CASRTDTLSYEQYF
-	TRBV7-9	TRBJ1-2	-	TGTGCCAGCAGCTCGTCTGGGGGGAAGAACTATGGCTACACCTTC	CASSSSGGKNYGYTF
few	TRBV5-1	TRBJ2-5	-	TGCGCCAGCAGCTCCCTAGGGGTTCATCCAGAGACCCAGTACTTC	CASSSLGVHPETQYF
few	TRBV7-9	TRBJ1-2	-	TGTGCCAGCAGCTCGCCGGGGCGGGAGGGCGGCACTCGTAACTATGGCTACACCTTC	CASSSPGREGGTRNYGYTF
few	TRBV5-1	TRBJ2-3	TRBD2	TGCGCCAGCAGCTCCAGACCGGCGGGAGGGCCAGCAGATACGCAGTATTTT	CASSSRPAGGPADTQYF
few	TRBV20-1	TRBJ2-7	-	TGCAGTGCTAGCGCCGACGGGTCGTCTTTATACGAGCAGTACTTC	CSASADGSSLYEQYF
-	TRBV29-1	TRBJ1-2	-	TGCAGCGCCAATCTCATCAGCGGCTACACCTTC	CSANLISGYTF
once	TRBV5-1	TRBJ1-2	TRBD1	TGCGCCAGCAGCTCCACCACGGGACAGGGGATCGGCAACTATGGCTACACCTTC	CASSSTTGQGIGNYGYTF
-	TRBV6-1	TRBJ1-2	-	TGTGCCAGCAGATTAACCGGGACGCCCGACGGCTACACCTTC	CASRLTGTPDGYTF
-	TRBV5-1	TRBJ2-1	TRBD2	TGCGCCAGCAGCTGGGGACTAGCGGGGGTCGATGAGCAGTTCTTC	CASSWGLAGVDEQFF
few	TRBV20-1	TRBJ2-1	TRBD2	TGCAGTGCTATACTAGCGGGATACAATGAGCAGTTCTTC	CSAILAGYNEQFF
few	TRBV29-1	TRBJ2-5	TRBD2	TGCAGCGTTGAGCGGGGGATAGAGACCCAGTACTTC	CSVERGIETQYF
-	TRBV10-3	TRBJ2-5	-	TGTGCCACGGCGGAGGGGGCGCAGGAAGAGACCCAGTACTTC	CATAEGAQEETQYF
-	TRBV11-2	TRBJ2-7	TRBD1	TGTGCCAGCAGGTCCGGGACAGGGGGCAACTACGAGCAGTACTTC	CASRSGTGGNYEQYF
-	TRBV3-1	TRBJ2-1	-	TGTGCCAGCAGCCAAGCCGGGAACTACAATGAGCAGTTCTTC	CASSQAGNYNEQFF
-	TRBV5-1	TRBJ2-3	TRBD1	TGCGCCAGCAGCTTAGCGACAGGGGGTGTGACAGATACGCAGTATTTT	CASSLATGGVTDTQYF
few	TRBV29-1	TRBJ2-1	TRBD1	TGCAGCGTTATATCCCGGGACAGCAAGTTCTTC	CSVISRDSKFF
-	TRBV6-2/TRBV6-3	TRBJ2-7	-	TGTGCCAGCAAGCAGGGGCCCCCTCTCAGCTCCTACGAGCAGTACTTC	CASKQGPPLSSYEQYF
-	TRBV15	TRBJ1-2	-	TGTGCCACCAGCAATAGACAGTCCTATGGCTACACCTTC	CATSNRQSYGYTF
-	TRBV5-6	TRBJ2-7	TRBD1	TGTGCCAGCAGTATGACAGGGAAGTCCTACGAGCAGTACTTC	CASSMTGKSYEQYF
-	TRBV10-3	TRBJ1-4	-	TGTGCCATCAGTCCGGGGGGGGCTGTGGAAAAACTGTTTTTT	CAISPGGAVEKLFF
-	TRBV7-2	TRBJ2-7	-	TGTGCCAGCAGCCAACCGACGGTGAGCTCCTACGAGCAGTACTTC	CASSQPTVSSYEQYF
few	TRBV15	TRBJ2-7	-	TGTGCCACCAGCAGACACGGGGCTAGAAACGGCGAACAGTACTTC	CATSRHGARNGEQYF